Here is one T cell receptor (beta chain) with its context. Its specificity is unknown. Time point of the sample: healthy volunteer bleed at 6 weeks. It was from unfractionated whole blood that total RNA was extracted. V lost 2 bases to trimming and J lost 2 bases, with 8 bases between them. Germline V gives CDR1 SEHNR, CDR2 FQNEAQ (reference sequence). The CDR3 consists of 14 residues. This entry is derived from a study of human T cells and chemical hapten exposure. Study-wide context: Slight volume differences across pooled libraries mainly accounted for varying per-sample TCR yields. Findings and limits, study-wide: TCRs exceeding a frequency of 1 in 1000 stayed unchanged under DPC sensitization.

Unique molecular identifiers were attached to individual cDNA molecules during library preparation. Study processing details: There were a median of approximately 96,000 TCRs per sample, with a range from about 20,000 to 700,000. TCRdb reprocessed the RACE reads with MiXCR, giving one entry per CDR3 protein. Here the V and J calls rest on TCRdb's processing, not on the authors' analysis. The profile shows fewer than 85,000 distinct CDR3 sequences, over 8.5% of them singletons. The chain links TRBV7-9 to TRBJ2-3, with D perhaps matching TRBD2 (5 bases). The clonotype was recovered from a male donor in good health. Some clones in this sample may be carry-over from other donors' samples. The sample was whole blood. The CDR3 sequence: CASSLREHTDTQYF. As DNA, the CDR3 is TGTGCCAGCAGCTTAAGGGAGCACACAGATACGCAGTATTTT. The full variable domain, in which reference TRBV7-9 and TRBJ2-3 provide the parts outside the CDR3, is DTGVSQNPRHKITKRGQNVTFRCDPISEHNRLYWYRQTLGQGPEFLTYFQNEAQLEKSRLLSDRFSAERPKGSFSTLEIQRTEQGDSAMYLCASSLREHTDTQYFGPGTRLTVL.